This section outlines one T cell receptor beta chain sequence together with its context. No antigen is known for it. This specimen belongs to a study of T cells expressing NK-cell markers. The authors made TCR beta cDNA libraries by 5'RACE template switching. This switching added a universal primer site and UMIs. TCRdb re-called the 5' RACE reads; every CDR3 protein appears as one record, without DNA. Across 350,000 to 500,000 distinct CDR3 sequences, the top ten clones capture 7.3% of the sample. Per the germline V gene, CDR1 is SGHRS and CDR2 is YFSETQ. The CDR3 totals 15 residues. Findings and caveats of the study: NKG2C+ dominant clonotype frequencies in about 6 donors were about 1.0-7.0% of CD8+ T cells.

Sequencing was done on a sample of blood T cells: a sorted CD56 or NKG2C T cell subset, CD4+ or CD8+ T cells, or bulk PBMC T cells (not recorded which). The V and J genes are TRBV5-1 and TRBJ1-1. The receptor's source is a woman between 18 and 70 years old in good health. Here the CDR3 reads CASSWPSEPNTEAFF.